This T cell receptor beta chain appears in the sequencing data of a study of T cell changes during pregnancy in multiple sclerosis. The table came from immunoSEQ multiplex PCR; TCRdb's copy has only in-frame clones and leaves some out. The sample yields roughly 49,000 clones, 93% seen once. The V segment lost 6 bases and the J segment 5 bases; nucleotides outside the gene matches: 9. The CDR3 is made up of 14 amino acids. The germline CDR1 and CDR2 sequences are SNHLY and FYNNEI. The genes are TRBV2 and TRBJ2-7, with TRBD1 matching over 8 bases. This specimen was CD8+ T cells from peripheral blood mononuclear cells, taken after pregnancy. This TCR was sampled from a female donor with multiple sclerosis, enrolled in a pregnancy study. CDR3 amino acids: CASSESGGADEQYF. CDR3 DNA: TGTGCCAGCAGCGAGTCAGGGGGCGCAGACGAGCAGTACTTC.